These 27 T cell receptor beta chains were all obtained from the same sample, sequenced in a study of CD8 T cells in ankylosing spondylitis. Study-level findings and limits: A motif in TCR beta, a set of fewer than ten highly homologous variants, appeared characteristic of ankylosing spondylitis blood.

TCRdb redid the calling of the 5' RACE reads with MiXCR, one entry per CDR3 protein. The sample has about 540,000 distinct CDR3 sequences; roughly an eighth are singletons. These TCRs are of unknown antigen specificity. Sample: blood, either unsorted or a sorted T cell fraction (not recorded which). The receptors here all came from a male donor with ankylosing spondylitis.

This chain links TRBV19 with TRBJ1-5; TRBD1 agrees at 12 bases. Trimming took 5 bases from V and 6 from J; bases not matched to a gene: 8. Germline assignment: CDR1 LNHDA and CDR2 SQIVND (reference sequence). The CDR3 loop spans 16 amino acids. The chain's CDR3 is CASSPRDRGRAQPQHF. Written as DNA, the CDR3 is TGTGCCAGTAGTCCCCGGGACAGGGGGCGCGCTCAGCCCCAGCATTTT. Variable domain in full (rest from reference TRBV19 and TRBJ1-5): DGGITQSPKYLFRKEGQNVTLSCEQNLNHDAMYWYRQDPGQGLRLIYYSQIVNDFQKGDIAEGYSVSREKKESFPLTVTSAQKNPTAFYLCASSPRDRGRAQPQHFGDGTRLSIL.

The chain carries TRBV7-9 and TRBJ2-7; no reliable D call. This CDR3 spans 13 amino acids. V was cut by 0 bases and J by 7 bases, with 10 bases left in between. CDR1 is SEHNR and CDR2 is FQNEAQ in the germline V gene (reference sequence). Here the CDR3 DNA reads TGTGCCAGCAGCTTAGCGGCGTTCGGGGAGCAGTACGTC. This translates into CASSLAAFGEQYV.

CDR3 loop: CASSGGGTEAFF. The CDR3 DNA sequence: TGTGCCAGCTCGGGAGGGGGCACTGAAGCTTTCTTT. V and J are TRBV18 and TRBJ1-1, with D tentatively TRBD1 (6 bases). This CDR3 region has 12 residues. Germline loops: CDR1 KGHSH, CDR2 LQKENI. Trimming shortened V by 6 bases and J by 4 bases, and 9 bases separated the two germline ends. Full variable domain (missing parts from reference TRBV18 and TRBJ1-1): NAGVMQNPRHLVRRRGQEARLRCSPMKGHSHVYWYRQLPEEGLKFMVYLQKENIIDESGMPKERFSAEFPKEGPSILRIQQVVRGDSAAYFCASSGGGTEAFFGQGTRLTVV.

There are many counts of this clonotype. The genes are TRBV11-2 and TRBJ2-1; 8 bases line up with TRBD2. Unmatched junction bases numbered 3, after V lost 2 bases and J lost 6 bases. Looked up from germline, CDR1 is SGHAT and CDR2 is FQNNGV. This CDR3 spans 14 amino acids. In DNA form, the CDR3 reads TGTGCCAGCAGCTTAAGCGGGAGAGCCAATGAGCAGTTCTTC. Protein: CASSLSGRANEQFF.

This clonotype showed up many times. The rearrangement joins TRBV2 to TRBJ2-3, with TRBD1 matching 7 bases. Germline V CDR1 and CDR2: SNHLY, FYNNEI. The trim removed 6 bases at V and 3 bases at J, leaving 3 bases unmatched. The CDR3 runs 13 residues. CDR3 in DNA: TGTGCCAGCAGAAGACAGGGAACAGATACGCAGTATTTT. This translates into CASRRQGTDTQYF.

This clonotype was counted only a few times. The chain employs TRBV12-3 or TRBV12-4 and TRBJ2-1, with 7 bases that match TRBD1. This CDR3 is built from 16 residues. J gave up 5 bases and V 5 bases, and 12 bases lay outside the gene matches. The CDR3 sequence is CASSTTGAGQHNEQFF. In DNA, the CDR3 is TGTGCCAGCAGTACTACAGGGGCCGGACAACACAATGAGCAGTTCTTC.

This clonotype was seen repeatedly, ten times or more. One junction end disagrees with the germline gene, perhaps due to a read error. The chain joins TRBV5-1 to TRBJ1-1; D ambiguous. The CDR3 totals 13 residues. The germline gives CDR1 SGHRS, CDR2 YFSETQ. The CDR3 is CASSLGEGTEAFF. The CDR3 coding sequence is TGTGCCAGCAGCTTAGGTGAGGGCACTGAAGCTTTCTTT.

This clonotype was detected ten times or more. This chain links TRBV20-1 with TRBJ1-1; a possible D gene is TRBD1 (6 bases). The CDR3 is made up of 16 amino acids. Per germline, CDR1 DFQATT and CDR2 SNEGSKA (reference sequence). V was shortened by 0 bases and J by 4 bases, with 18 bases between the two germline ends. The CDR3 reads CSARDFTGGSGTEAFF. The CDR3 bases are TGCAGTGCTAGAGATTTTACCGGGGGCAGCGGCACTGAAGCTTTCTTT.

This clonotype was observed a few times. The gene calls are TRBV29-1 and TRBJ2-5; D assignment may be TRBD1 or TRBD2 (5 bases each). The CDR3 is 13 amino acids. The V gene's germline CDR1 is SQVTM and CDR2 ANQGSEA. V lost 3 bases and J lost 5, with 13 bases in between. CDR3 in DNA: TGCAGCGTTGAGCTGGCCGGGGCTGAGACCCAGTACTTC. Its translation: CSVELAGAETQYF.

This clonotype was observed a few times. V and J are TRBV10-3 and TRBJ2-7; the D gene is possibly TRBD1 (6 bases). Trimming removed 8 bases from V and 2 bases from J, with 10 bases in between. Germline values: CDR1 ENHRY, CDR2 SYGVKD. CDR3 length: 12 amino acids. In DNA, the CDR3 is TGTGCCATCCGGGACACGACCTACGAGCAGTACGTC. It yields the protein CAIRDTTYEQYV.

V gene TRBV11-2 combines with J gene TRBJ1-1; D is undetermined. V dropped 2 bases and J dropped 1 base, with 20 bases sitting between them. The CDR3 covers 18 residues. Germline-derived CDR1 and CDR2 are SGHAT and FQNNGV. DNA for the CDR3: TGTGCCAGCAGCTTATCCCACCCCCTTCAGCGGTCGAACACTGAAGCTTTCTTT. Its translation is CASSLSHPLQRSNTEAFF.

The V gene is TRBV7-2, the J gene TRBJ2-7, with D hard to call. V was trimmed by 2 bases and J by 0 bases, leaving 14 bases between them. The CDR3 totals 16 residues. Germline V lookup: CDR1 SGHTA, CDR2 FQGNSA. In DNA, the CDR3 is TGTGCCAGCAGCTTATCCCTCACACAGAGCTCCTACGAGCAGTACGTC. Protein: CASSLSLTQSSYEQYV.

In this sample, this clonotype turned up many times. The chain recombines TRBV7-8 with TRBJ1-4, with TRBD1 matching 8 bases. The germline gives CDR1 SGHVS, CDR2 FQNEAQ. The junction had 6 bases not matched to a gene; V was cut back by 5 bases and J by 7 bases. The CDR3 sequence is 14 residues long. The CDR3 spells CASSQDREGEKLFF. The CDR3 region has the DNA TGTGCCAGCAGCCAGGACAGGGAGGGTGAAAAACTGTTTTTT.

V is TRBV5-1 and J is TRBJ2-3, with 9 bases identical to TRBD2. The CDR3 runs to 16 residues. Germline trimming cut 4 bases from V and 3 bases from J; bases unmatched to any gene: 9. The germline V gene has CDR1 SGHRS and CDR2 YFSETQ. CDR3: CASSKTLAGDTDTQYF. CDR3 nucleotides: TGCGCCAGCAGCAAGACTTTAGCGGGAGATACAGATACGCAGTATTTT. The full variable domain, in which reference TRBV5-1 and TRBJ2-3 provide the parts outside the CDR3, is KAGVTQTPRYLIKTRGQQVTLSCSPISGHRSVSWYQQTPGQGLQFLFEYFSETQRNKGNFPGRFSGRQFSNSRSEMNVSTLELGDSALYLCASSKTLAGDTDTQYFGPGTRLTVL.

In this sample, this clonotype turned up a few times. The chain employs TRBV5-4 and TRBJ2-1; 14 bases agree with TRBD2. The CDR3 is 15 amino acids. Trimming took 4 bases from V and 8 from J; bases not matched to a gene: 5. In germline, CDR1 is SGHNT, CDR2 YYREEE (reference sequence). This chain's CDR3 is CASSRGGLAGDEQFF. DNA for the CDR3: TGTGCCAGCAGCCGAGGGGGACTAGCGGGAGATGAGCAGTTCTTC.

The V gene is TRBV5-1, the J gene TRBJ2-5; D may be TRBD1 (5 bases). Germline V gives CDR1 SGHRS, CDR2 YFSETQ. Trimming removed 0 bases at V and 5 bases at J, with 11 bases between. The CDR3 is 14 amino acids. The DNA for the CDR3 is TGCGCCAGCAGCTTGGATTGGGGCGCGGAGACCCAGTACTTC. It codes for CASSLDWGAETQYF.

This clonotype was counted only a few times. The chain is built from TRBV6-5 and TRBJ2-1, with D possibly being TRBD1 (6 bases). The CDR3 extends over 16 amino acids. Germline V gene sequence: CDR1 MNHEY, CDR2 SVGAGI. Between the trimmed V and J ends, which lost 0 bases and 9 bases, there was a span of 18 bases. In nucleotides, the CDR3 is TGTGCCAGCAGTTACTCCTTCGCAGGGGAAAAGGGTGAGCAGTTCTTC. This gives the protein CASSYSFAGEKGEQFF.

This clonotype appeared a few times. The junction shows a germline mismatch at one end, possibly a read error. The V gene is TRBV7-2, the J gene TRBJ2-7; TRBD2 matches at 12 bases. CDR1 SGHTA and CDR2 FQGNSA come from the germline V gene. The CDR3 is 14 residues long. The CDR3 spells CASSLAGGYSEQYF. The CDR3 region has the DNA TGTGCCAGCAGCCTAGCGGGAGGGTACAGCGAGCAGTACTTC.

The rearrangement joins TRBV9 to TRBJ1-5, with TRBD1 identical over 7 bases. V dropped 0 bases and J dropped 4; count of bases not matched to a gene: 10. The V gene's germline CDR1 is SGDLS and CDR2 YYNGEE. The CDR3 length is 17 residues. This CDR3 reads CASSVGLSQGVNQPQHF. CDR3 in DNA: TGTGCCAGCAGCGTAGGGCTCTCCCAGGGGGTGAATCAGCCCCAGCATTTT. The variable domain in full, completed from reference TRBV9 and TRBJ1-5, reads DSGVTQTPKHLITATGQRVTLRCSPRSGDLSVYWYQQSLDQGLQFLIQYYNGEERAKGNILERFSAQQFPDLHSELNLSSLELGDSALYFCASSVGLSQGVNQPQHFGDGTRLSIL.

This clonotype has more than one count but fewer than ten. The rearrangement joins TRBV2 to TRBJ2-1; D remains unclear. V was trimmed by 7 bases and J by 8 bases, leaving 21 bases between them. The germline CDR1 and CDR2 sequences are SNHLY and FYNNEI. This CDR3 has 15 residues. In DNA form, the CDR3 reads TGTGCCAGCACCTCTTACCGGGCCGAAGACGATGAGCAGTTCTTC. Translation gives CASTSYRAEDDEQFF.

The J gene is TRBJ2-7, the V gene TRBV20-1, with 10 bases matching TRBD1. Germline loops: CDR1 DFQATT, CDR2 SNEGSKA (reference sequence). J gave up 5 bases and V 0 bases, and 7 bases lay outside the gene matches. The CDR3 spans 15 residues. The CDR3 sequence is CSARDPGQGPNEQYV. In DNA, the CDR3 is TGCAGTGCTAGAGACCCGGGACAGGGGCCCAACGAGCAGTACGTC.

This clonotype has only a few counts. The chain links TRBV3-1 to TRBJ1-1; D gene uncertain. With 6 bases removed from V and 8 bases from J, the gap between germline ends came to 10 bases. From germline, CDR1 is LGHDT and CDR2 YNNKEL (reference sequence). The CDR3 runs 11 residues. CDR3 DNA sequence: TGTGCCAGCAGTTTGCAGAAAGAAGCTTTCTTT. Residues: CASSLQKEAFF.

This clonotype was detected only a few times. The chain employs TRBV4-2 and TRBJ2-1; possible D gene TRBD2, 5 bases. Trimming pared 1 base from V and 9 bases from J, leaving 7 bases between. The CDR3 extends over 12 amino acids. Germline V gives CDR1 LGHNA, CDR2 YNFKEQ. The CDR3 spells CASSQVGLEQFF. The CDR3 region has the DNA TGTGCCAGCAGCCAAGTTGGACTTGAGCAGTTCTTC.

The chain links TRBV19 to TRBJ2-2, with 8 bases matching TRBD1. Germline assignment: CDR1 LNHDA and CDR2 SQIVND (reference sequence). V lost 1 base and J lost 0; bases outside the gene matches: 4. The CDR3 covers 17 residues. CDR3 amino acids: CASSIGRTGTNTGELFF. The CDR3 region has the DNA TGTGCCAGTAGTATAGGTCGGACAGGGACGAACACCGGGGAGCTGTTTTTT. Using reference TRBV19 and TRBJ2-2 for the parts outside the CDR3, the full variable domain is DGGITQSPKYLFRKEGQNVTLSCEQNLNHDAMYWYRQDPGQGLRLIYYSQIVNDFQKGDIAEGYSVSREKKESFPLTVTSAQKNPTAFYLCASSIGRTGTNTGELFFGEGSRLTVL.

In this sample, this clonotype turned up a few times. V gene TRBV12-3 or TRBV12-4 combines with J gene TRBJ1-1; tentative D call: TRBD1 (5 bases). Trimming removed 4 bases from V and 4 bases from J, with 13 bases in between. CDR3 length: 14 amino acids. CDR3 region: CASSSGGGSTEAFF. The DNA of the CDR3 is TGTGCCAGCAGTTCGGGGGGAGGATCCACTGAAGCTTTCTTT.

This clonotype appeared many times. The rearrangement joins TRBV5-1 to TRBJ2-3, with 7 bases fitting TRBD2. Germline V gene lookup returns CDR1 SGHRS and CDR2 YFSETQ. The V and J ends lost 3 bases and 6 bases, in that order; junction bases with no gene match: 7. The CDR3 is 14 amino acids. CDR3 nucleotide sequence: TGCGCCAGCAGCTCCTCTAGCGGCTCTGATACGCAGTATTTT. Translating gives CASSSSSGSDTQYF.

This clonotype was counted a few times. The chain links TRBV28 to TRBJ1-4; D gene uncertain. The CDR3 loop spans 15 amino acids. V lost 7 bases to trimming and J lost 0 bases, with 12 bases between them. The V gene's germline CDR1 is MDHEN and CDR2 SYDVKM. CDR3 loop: CASNQAGATNEKLFF. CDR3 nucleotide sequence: TGTGCCAGCAACCAGGCGGGTGCAACTAATGAAAAACTGTTTTTT.